The present T cell receptor (beta chain) was sequenced within a study of regulatory T cells in long-lasting Graves disease. General study findings and limits: Persistent Graves' patients possessed reduced TCR diversity relative to recently diagnosed ones.

Arm-PCR with iRepertoire HTBI primers amplified the CDR3 regions for these TCR beta libraries. TCRdb processed the multiplex PCR reads anew with MiXCR; each CDR3 protein has one entry. This sample yields about 470,000 distinct CDR3 sequences, of which roughly 21% are seen a single time; around 7% belongs to the top ten. At least ten counts were recorded for this clonotype. Its specificity is unknown. Time point reported: persistent/refractory GD, antithyroid drugs over 5 years with positive TRAb. RNA isolated from PBMCs was used to make the TCR library. The CDR3 is 15 amino acids. The V and J ends lost 6 bases and 1 base, in that order; junction bases with no gene match: 7. The V gene's germline CDR1 is DFQATT and CDR2 SNEGSKA (reference sequence).

The clonotype originates from a female donor with Graves disease. The chain recombines TRBV20-1 with TRBJ1-5; the match to TRBD1 covers 9 bases. Sequenced material: peripheral blood mononuclear cells (PBMCs), taken when the disease was refractory, from a patient treated with antithyroid drugs. DNA of the CDR3: TGCAGTGCGCCTCTGACAGGGGGGAGCAATCAGCCCCAGCATTTT. It translates to CSAPLTGGSNQPQHF.